Listed below are T cell receptor beta chains from one sample, sequenced in a study of shared clonotypes between healthy human individuals. TCRdb's table, derived via immunoSEQ multiplex PCR, lists solely in-frame clones and lacks some. Among about 2,100,000 clones listed, just over 90% were seen once. The sequenced material came from naive CD8+ T cells from PBMCs. The receptors come from a man younger than 35 in good health. Some clones in this sample may be carry-over from other donors' samples. Each CDR3 is given with its conserved first and last residue. The order of the fields is J gene, V gene, clone size, D gene, CDR3 DNA, CDR3 protein. The D gene is left open where the match is weak. Rows give clone size only sometimes, using once, few, many, or a class for an expanded clone.

j_call: TRBJ1-4; v_call: TRBV4-2; clone_size: -; d_call: TRBD1; cdr3_nt: TGTGCCAGCAGCCAACCTATAACACAGGGGATGAAACTGTTTTTT; cdr3_aa: CASSQPITQGMKLFF
j_call: TRBJ2-1; v_call: TRBV27; clone_size: -; d_call: TRBD2; cdr3_nt: TGTGCCAGCAGTTTAGCGGGAGCGTACAATGAGCAGTTCTTC; cdr3_aa: CASSLAGAYNEQFF
j_call: TRBJ1-5; v_call: TRBV29-1; clone_size: -; d_call: -; cdr3_nt: TGCAGCGTGGGGGATAGCAATCAGCCCCAGCATTTT; cdr3_aa: CSVGDSNQPQHF
j_call: TRBJ2-7; v_call: TRBV5-6; clone_size: -; d_call: -; cdr3_nt: TGTGCCAGCAGCTTGGGGGCTCGAGGTAACGAGCAGTACTTC; cdr3_aa: CASSLGARGNEQYF
j_call: TRBJ2-5; v_call: TRBV2; clone_size: once; d_call: -; cdr3_nt: TGTGCCAGCATATACATCCAAGAGACCCAGTACTTC; cdr3_aa: CASIYIQETQYF
j_call: TRBJ2-3; v_call: TRBV4-3; clone_size: -; d_call: TRBD2; cdr3_nt: TGCGCCAGCAGCCCCTTGCTGGGGACTAGCGGGACAGATACGCAGTATTTT; cdr3_aa: CASSPLLGTSGTDTQYF
j_call: TRBJ2-3; v_call: TRBV29-1; clone_size: -; d_call: TRBD2; cdr3_nt: TGCAGCGTTGAATCGAGCGGGAGGTTGACAGATACGCAGTATTTT; cdr3_aa: CSVESSGRLTDTQYF
j_call: TRBJ2-5; v_call: TRBV7-9; clone_size: -; d_call: TRBD2; cdr3_nt: TGTGCCAGCAGCCCCGGACTAGGAGAGACCCAGTACTTC; cdr3_aa: CASSPGLGETQYF
j_call: TRBJ2-1; v_call: TRBV5-1; clone_size: -; d_call: -; cdr3_nt: TGCGCCAGCAGCTTGAGTAGGGGGATCTACAATGAGCAGTTCTTC; cdr3_aa: CASSLSRGIYNEQFF
j_call: TRBJ2-7; v_call: TRBV18; clone_size: -; d_call: TRBD2; cdr3_nt: TGTGCCAGCTCACCGCGGGGGGGGCTCTACGAGCAGTACTTC; cdr3_aa: CASSPRGGLYEQYF
j_call: TRBJ2-7; v_call: TRBV21-1; clone_size: -; d_call: -; cdr3_nt: TGTGCCAGGAAAACGTCGGACAGGGTGAGCGAGCAGTACTTC; cdr3_aa: CARKTSDRVSEQYF
j_call: TRBJ2-1; v_call: TRBV11-2; clone_size: -; d_call: TRBD2; cdr3_nt: TGTGCCAGCAGCCTCGGGACTAGCGGGAGGAGTGAGCAGTTCTTC; cdr3_aa: CASSLGTSGRSEQFF
j_call: TRBJ2-7; v_call: TRBV5-1; clone_size: -; d_call: -; cdr3_nt: TGCGCCAGCAGCGAAGGCCAGGGCAGCCACGAGCAGTACTTC; cdr3_aa: CASSEGQGSHEQYF
j_call: TRBJ2-3; v_call: TRBV5-1; clone_size: -; d_call: -; cdr3_nt: TGCGCCAGCAGAACCGAGGGATCTAGCACAGATACGCAGTATTTT; cdr3_aa: CASRTEGSSTDTQYF
j_call: TRBJ1-2; v_call: TRBV19; clone_size: -; d_call: -; cdr3_nt: TGTGCCAGTACCCCATATATCGGGAGCTATGGCTACACCTTC; cdr3_aa: CASTPYIGSYGYTF
j_call: TRBJ2-3; v_call: TRBV7-6; clone_size: once; d_call: -; cdr3_nt: TGTGCCAGCAGCTTAGGTCAGAGGACAGATACGCAGTATTTT; cdr3_aa: CASSLGQRTDTQYF
j_call: TRBJ1-4; v_call: TRBV19; clone_size: once; d_call: -; cdr3_nt: TGTGCCAGTAGTACCAGTCGGGACCATGGGGACCAACTGTTTTTT; cdr3_aa: CASSTSRDHGDQLFF
j_call: TRBJ2-2; v_call: TRBV14; clone_size: few; d_call: -; cdr3_nt: TGTGCCAGCAGCCAAAACGTTGGGGAGCTGTTTTTT; cdr3_aa: CASSQNVGELFF
j_call: TRBJ1-1; v_call: TRBV9; clone_size: -; d_call: -; cdr3_nt: TGTGCCAGCAGCAGTGGGGGGATATTGAACACTGAAGCTTTCTTT; cdr3_aa: CASSSGGILNTEAFF
j_call: TRBJ2-5; v_call: TRBV10-1; clone_size: -; d_call: -; cdr3_nt: TGCGCCAGCAGTGAGTCGTACAGGCCGGGTGGGCAAGAGACCCAGTACTTC; cdr3_aa: CASSESYRPGGQETQYF
j_call: TRBJ2-2; v_call: TRBV18; clone_size: -; d_call: -; cdr3_nt: TGTGCCAGCTCGAGAGGTTCCGGGGAGCTGTTTTTT; cdr3_aa: CASSRGSGELFF
j_call: TRBJ1-2; v_call: TRBV9; clone_size: -; d_call: -; cdr3_nt: TGTGCCAGCAGCGTAAGTAGTCAGGCTCTTGAGGTCGGTGGCTACACCTTC; cdr3_aa: CASSVSSQALEVGGYTF
j_call: TRBJ2-7; v_call: TRBV7-8; clone_size: -; d_call: TRBD2; cdr3_nt: TGTGCCAGCAGCTTATTGCGGGGGGACGAGCAGTACTTC; cdr3_aa: CASSLLRGDEQYF
j_call: TRBJ1-1; v_call: TRBV11-2; clone_size: once; d_call: -; cdr3_nt: TGTGCCAGCAGCTTAACAGCTGTGAACACTGAAGCTTTCTTT; cdr3_aa: CASSLTAVNTEAFF
j_call: TRBJ1-2; v_call: TRBV28; clone_size: -; d_call: -; cdr3_nt: TGTGCCAGCTCTCCCGGGCCGCAGGGCGGACGTTTCTATGGCTACACCTTC; cdr3_aa: CASSPGPQGGRFYGYTF
j_call: TRBJ2-1; v_call: TRBV4-3; clone_size: -; d_call: -; cdr3_nt: TGCGCCAGCAGCCAGAATAGCGGAGGCGAGCAGTTCTTC; cdr3_aa: CASSQNSGGEQFF
j_call: TRBJ2-1; v_call: TRBV11-2; clone_size: -; d_call: -; cdr3_nt: TGTGCCAGCAGGCAAGGGTCCTACAATGAGCAGTTCTTC; cdr3_aa: CASRQGSYNEQFF
j_call: TRBJ1-4; v_call: TRBV15; clone_size: -; d_call: TRBD1; cdr3_nt: TGTGCCACCAGCCGACAGGGCGGTGAAAAACTGTTTTTT; cdr3_aa: CATSRQGGEKLFF
j_call: TRBJ2-7; v_call: TRBV25-1; clone_size: -; d_call: TRBD2; cdr3_nt: TGTGCCAGCAGTGAATCTCCCCGGGAGGGGTACGAGCAGTACTTC; cdr3_aa: CASSESPREGYEQYF
j_call: TRBJ2-5; v_call: TRBV14; clone_size: -; d_call: TRBD2; cdr3_nt: TGTGCCAGCAGCCACAGACTAGCGGGAGGACAAGAGACCCAGTACTTC; cdr3_aa: CASSHRLAGGQETQYF
j_call: TRBJ1-2; v_call: TRBV28; clone_size: -; d_call: -; cdr3_nt: TGTGCCAGCAGTTTAACTCGGGGGCTTAGAGGTTGGGGCTACACCTTC; cdr3_aa: CASSLTRGLRGWGYTF
j_call: TRBJ2-3; v_call: TRBV2; clone_size: -; d_call: TRBD2; cdr3_nt: TGTGCCAGCAGTGGTTTGCGGGAGGGGGGCACAGATACGCAGTATTTT; cdr3_aa: CASSGLREGGTDTQYF
j_call: TRBJ2-2; v_call: TRBV7-8; clone_size: -; d_call: TRBD2; cdr3_nt: TGTGCCAGCAGCCCGGGACTAGCGGGGGACACCGGGGAGCTGTTTTTT; cdr3_aa: CASSPGLAGDTGELFF
j_call: TRBJ2-7; v_call: TRBV28; clone_size: -; d_call: -; cdr3_nt: TGTGCCAGCAGCGCGTTAGCGGAGGATTACGAGCAGTACTTC; cdr3_aa: CASSALAEDYEQYF
j_call: TRBJ1-1; v_call: TRBV14; clone_size: -; d_call: -; cdr3_nt: TGTGCCAGCAGCCAAGTCGGCACTGAAGCTTTCTTT; cdr3_aa: CASSQVGTEAFF
j_call: TRBJ2-6; v_call: TRBV19; clone_size: -; d_call: -; cdr3_nt: TGTGCCAGTAGTGGGCCAGACTCTGGGGCCAACGTCCTGACTTTC; cdr3_aa: CASSGPDSGANVLTF
j_call: TRBJ2-7; v_call: TRBV5-6; clone_size: -; d_call: -; cdr3_nt: TGTGCCAGCAGCTTTCTGACGGGGTTGGACGAGCAGTACTTC; cdr3_aa: CASSFLTGLDEQYF
j_call: TRBJ1-2; v_call: TRBV4-1; clone_size: once; d_call: TRBD1; cdr3_nt: TGCGCCAGCAGCCCGGGACAGGGTACCTATGGCTACACCTTC; cdr3_aa: CASSPGQGTYGYTF
j_call: TRBJ2-7; v_call: TRBV2; clone_size: -; d_call: TRBD1; cdr3_nt: TGTGCCAGCAGTCCAGGGGGCGGTTACGAGCAGTACTTC; cdr3_aa: CASSPGGGYEQYF
j_call: TRBJ2-7; v_call: TRBV27; clone_size: -; d_call: -; cdr3_nt: TGTGCCAGCAGGGGCGTTTGGTGGGAAACCGAGCAGTACTTC; cdr3_aa: CASRGVWWETEQYF
j_call: TRBJ2-7; v_call: TRBV7-6; clone_size: -; d_call: -; cdr3_nt: TGTGCCAGCAGCTTAGAGCCCGGCCTAGCGCAAAACGAGCAGTACTTC; cdr3_aa: CASSLEPGLAQNEQYF